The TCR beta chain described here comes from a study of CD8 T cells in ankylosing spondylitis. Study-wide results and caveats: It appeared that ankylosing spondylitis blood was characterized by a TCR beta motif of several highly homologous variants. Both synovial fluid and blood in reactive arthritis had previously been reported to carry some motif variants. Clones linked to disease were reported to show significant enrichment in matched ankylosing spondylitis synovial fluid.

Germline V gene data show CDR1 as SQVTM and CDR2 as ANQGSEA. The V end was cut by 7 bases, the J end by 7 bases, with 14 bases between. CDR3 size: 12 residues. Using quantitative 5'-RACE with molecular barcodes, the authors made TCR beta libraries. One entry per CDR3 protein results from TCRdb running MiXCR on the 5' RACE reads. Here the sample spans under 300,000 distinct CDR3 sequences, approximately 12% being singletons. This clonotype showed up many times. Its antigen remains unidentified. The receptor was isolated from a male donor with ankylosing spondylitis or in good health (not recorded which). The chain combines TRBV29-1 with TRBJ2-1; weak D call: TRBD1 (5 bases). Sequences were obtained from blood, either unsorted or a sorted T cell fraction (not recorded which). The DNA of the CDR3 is TGCAGCGGGGGCTCGGGCACGAATGAGCAGTTCTTC. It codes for CSGGSGTNEQFF.